This T cell receptor beta chain came from a study of naive and memory T cell subsets. Both TRBC1 and TRBC2 were covered by a beta constant-region primer of two equimolar oligonucleotides. Nested alpha and beta constant-region primers with the SP2 primer drove four PCR rounds on ligated cDNA. The cDNA 3' end received a ligated single-stranded oligonucleotide carrying the SP2 primer and a 12-nucleotide UMI. Via MiXCR, TCRdb re-called the UMI-ligation and nested PCR reads, giving one row per CDR3 protein. The table has roughly 150,000 distinct CDR3 sequences, roughly 22% seen once. The CDR3 sequence is 13 residues long. CDR1 and CDR2 (germline): SGHDN, FVKESK. Trimming pared 0 bases from V and 7 bases from J, leaving 10 bases between. Whole-study findings and limits: Naive repertoires, especially CD8, held a few larger clonotypes, possibly memory cells re-expressing CD45RA.

Worth noting for this clonotype: Its cognate antigen is unknown.

The chain links TRBV14 to TRBJ2-7; D not resolved. The sequencing input was naive CD4+ T cells from blood. This TCR derives from a human donor in good health. The CDR3 coding sequence is TGTGCCAGCAGCCAAGATTTAGGCGGAGAGCAGTACTTC. This gives the protein CASSQDLGGEQYF.